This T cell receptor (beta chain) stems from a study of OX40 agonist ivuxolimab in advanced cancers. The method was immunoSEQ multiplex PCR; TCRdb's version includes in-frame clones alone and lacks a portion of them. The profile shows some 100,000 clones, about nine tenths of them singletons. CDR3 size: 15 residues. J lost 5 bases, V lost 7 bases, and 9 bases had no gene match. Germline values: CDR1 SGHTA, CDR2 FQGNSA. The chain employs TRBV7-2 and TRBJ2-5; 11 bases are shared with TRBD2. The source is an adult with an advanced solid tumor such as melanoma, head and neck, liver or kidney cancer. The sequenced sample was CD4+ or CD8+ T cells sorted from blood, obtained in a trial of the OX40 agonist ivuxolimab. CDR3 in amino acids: CASTLLAGVWETQYF. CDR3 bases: TGTGCCAGCACCCTACTAGCGGGAGTCTGGGAGACCCAGTACTTC.